The T cell receptor (beta chain) under discussion was sequenced for a study of blood T cell repertoires in COVID-19. Study-wide context: Both acute and convalescent COVID-19 samples were obtained from the United States, Italy and Spain. Sources were T cells, B-cell-depleted T cells, or PBMCs; the material itself was cDNA or gDNA.

Per the germline V gene, CDR1 is SNHLY and CDR2 is FYNNEI. The V and J ends lost 1 base and 5 bases respectively, with 14 bases between them. The CDR3 sequence is 15 residues long. Original analysis: Amplified reference gene primers provided the basis for estimating nucleated cell counts. Profiled with immunoSEQ multiplex PCR; TCRdb holds only in-frame clones, not every one. That table supplies the V and J calls and clone size; D and trimming were determined from the DNA. The sample includes 150,000 to 200,000 clones, 90% seen only once; the top ten take 0.6% to 0.8%. Sequencing was performed on peripheral blood. This chain connects TRBV2 to TRBJ1-2, with D possibly TRBD1 on 6 matching bases. This clonotype originated in a man aged 50 or older with acute or convalescent COVID-19. For the CDR3, the DNA is TGTGCCAGCAGTGAAGGGCCCATGCAGGGGTATGGCTACACCTTC. Translating gives CASSEGPMQGYGYTF.